This TCR beta chain was observed in a study of T cells expressing NK-cell markers. No DNA is given; TCRdb re-called the 5' RACE reads and lists each CDR3 protein once. The listing records roughly 380,000 distinct CDR3 sequences. Study-wide results and caveats: The contribution of dominant NKG2C+ clonotypes to CD8+ T cells in about 6 donors was roughly 1.0-8%. For a handful of donors, these clonotypes were likewise the leading ones in the CD3+CD56-NKG2C+ fraction.

Points on this clonotype: Antigen specificity is unknown.

The origin of this receptor is a man aged 18-69 years in good health. Sequenced input: blood T cells: a sorted CD56 or NKG2C T cell subset, CD4+ or CD8+ T cells, or bulk PBMC T cells (not recorded which).

This CDR3 is CASSPRGVLSSYEQYF. The V call is TRBV27, the J call TRBJ2-7; TCRdb gives TRBD1 as the D gene, but with no DNA this cannot be confirmed. This CDR3 region has 16 residues. Germline V gene data show CDR1 as MNHEY and CDR2 as SMNVEV (reference sequence).